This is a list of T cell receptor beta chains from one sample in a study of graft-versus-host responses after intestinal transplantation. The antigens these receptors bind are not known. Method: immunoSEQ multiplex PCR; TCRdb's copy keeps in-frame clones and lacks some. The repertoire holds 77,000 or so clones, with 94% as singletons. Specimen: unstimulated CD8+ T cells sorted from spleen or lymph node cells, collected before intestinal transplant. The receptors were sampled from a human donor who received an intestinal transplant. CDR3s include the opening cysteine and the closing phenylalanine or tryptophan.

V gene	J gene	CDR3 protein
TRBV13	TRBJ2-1	CASSFEGGLYEQFF
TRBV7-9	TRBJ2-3	CASSYFGDTQYF
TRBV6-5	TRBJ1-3	CASSYSGQGDTIYF
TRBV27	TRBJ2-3	CASSLGGAFPADTQYF
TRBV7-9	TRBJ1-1	CASSLGATEAFF
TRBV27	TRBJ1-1	CASSLSRGGSTEAFF
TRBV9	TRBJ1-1	CASSPQQGGDTEAFF
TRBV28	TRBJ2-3	CASSQGNTQYF
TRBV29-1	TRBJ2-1	CSVTRRNEQFF
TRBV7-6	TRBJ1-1	CASSLDPNKQGQTEAFF
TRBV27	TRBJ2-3	CASSFLSTDTQYF
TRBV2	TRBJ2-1	CASSEDESIEQFF
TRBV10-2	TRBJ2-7	CASSVTGATYEQYF
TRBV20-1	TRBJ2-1	CSARSELQFF
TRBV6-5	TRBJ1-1	CASSYSPGTGSEAFF
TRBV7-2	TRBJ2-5	CASSLVRGLAGTNQETQYF
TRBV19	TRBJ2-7	CASRQGSSYEQYF
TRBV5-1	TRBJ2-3	CASSLSDRGPDTQYF
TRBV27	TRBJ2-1	CASSFSPGNEQFF
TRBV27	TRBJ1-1	CASSQRTGVNTEAFF
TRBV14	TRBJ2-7	CASSQELVHLHF
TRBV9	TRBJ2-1	CASSVPDDPLAGVSYNEQFF
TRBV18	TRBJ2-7	CASSHHGAGTGICEQYF
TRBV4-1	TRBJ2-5	CASSQSGRAAETQYF
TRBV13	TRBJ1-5	CASSLGGQGSNQPQHF
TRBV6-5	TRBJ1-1	CASSNGVVGNTEAFF
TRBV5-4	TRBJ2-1	CASTRTSPNEQFF
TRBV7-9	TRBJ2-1	CASSLGRADHEQFF